This T cell receptor beta chain was profiled in a study of T cells in women clearing cervical HPV infection (dated by TCRdb to the late 2010s). Broadly, across the study: The cases were some 27 women with histologically confirmed HPV16-related CIN3 or worse, and 2 of these cases were invasive cancers. For cases, the median interval between lesion detection and blood sampling was about 150 days, with an interquartile range of about 85 to 220 days. Since HLA typing was available for only a few women, HLA type could not be ruled out as a confounder. Cases and controls were matched on age within five years and on year of sample collection. The parent cohort enrolled 10,049 women aged 18 or older in Guanacaste, Costa Rica, in about 1993 to 1994 and followed the women for 7 to 8 years. Cases had a median age of 34 years and controls had a median age of 38, with no significant differences in baseline characteristics. As quality controls, five blinded duplicates were added to each group, bringing the total to approximately 60 samples made up of 50 participants and some 10 replicates. Blood from cases was drawn at the visit where the lesion was first identified, while blood from controls was drawn once the infection was no longer detected. The controls were about 25 women whose single incident HPV16 infection cleared within 12 months with no development of precancer or cancer. An exploratory proof-of-principle case-control study, nested within the Guanacaste HPV Natural History Study in Costa Rica, was conducted to compare TCR repertoires across cervical HPV16 outcomes. Here is what the overall study found, with its caveats: TCR repertoire richness was significantly higher in CIN3+ cases than in controls across sequencing depths, while evenness did not differ. Because of the cross-sectional design, the study could not determine whether the associations came before infection or resulted from infection, and neither effector/memory subsets nor HPV-specific T cells were isolated. Random forest classifiers that combined richness and V gene abundances separated cases from controls with an estimated AUC of around 0.8. TRBV6-7 relative abundance was lower in cases than in controls (roughly 0.12% versus 0.17%; Bonferroni P = 0.0008). Because T-cell numbers per sample were unknown, differences in richness could reflect varying T-cell content rather than repertoire biology.

Every participant had a single incident cervical HPV16 infection, and women with prevalent HPV16 infections were excluded. Cervical HPV DNA was detected with MY09/MY11 PCR, and genotyping was done by dot-blot hybridization. More than 14 mL of heparinized blood were centrifuged, and the buffy coat was split into aliquots, frozen at -30 degrees C, and then kept at -80 degrees C. QIAGEN kits were used to extract genomic DNA from the buffy coat specimens. The immunoSEQ assay used multiplex PCR to amplify TCR beta CDR3 regions from an average of about 1,200 ng of genomic DNA per sample. Primer bias was corrected in the assay by using a complete synthetic TCR repertoire to establish an amplification baseline. Amplicons were sequenced on the Illumina platform. On the authors' methods: Sequences were error-corrected by clustering with frequency ratios and a modified nearest-neighbor algorithm, then analyzed in the immunoSEQ Analyzer with IMGT gene definitions. At each rarefaction depth, TCR richness and evenness were averaged across 20 rarefaction repeats, and samples with fewer sequences than that depth were excluded. V, D and J gene relative abundances were compared between groups with Wilcoxon rank sum tests, applying FDR correction. For the blinded duplicates, the intraclass correlation was about 96% for TCR richness and averaged about 76% across more than 60 gene segments. In its TCRdb copy, this immuneACCESS table keeps in-frame sequences only and misses some clones. Where compared with another copy, unresolved V genes explain less than half of these, and the others have no known cause. V and J calls and clone size are those listed in that table; D and trimming were worked out from the DNA. The table for this sample lists around 8,800 clones. The ten largest clones take up around 8.5% of the sample.

As for this clone: There is no known antigen for this receptor. The CDR3 extends 3 residues past the end of the read, so its final part is completed from the germline J gene.

The CDR3, from cysteine to phenylalanine, totals 13 residues. Only the CDR3 bases that were read are kept: 30 of them, in frame from base 1. CDR1 GTSNPN and CDR2 SVGIG are derived from the germline V gene (reference sequence). This sequence originates from a woman aged 18 to 75 with a cervical HPV16 infection that either progressed to CIN3+ or cleared (not recorded which). Specimen: blood buffy coat. The chain joins TRBV30 to TRBJ2-3, with no confident D gene call. The part of the CDR3 DNA that was read is TGTGCCTGGACCTCCTGGGCAAAAGAGACG. This translates into CAWTSWAKET. The whole CDR3 sequence is CAWTSWAKETQYF.